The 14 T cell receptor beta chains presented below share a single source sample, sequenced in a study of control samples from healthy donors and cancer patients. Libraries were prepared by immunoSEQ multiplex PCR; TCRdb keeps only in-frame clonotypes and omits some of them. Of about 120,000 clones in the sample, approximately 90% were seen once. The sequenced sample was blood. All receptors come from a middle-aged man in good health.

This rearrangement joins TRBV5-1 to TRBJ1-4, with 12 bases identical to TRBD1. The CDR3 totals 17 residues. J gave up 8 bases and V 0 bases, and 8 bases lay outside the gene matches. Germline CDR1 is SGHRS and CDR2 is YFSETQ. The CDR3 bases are TGCGCCAGCAGCTTGGTATTAGACGGGACAGGGGGCGAAAAACTGTTTTTT. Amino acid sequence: CASSLVLDGTGGEKLFF.

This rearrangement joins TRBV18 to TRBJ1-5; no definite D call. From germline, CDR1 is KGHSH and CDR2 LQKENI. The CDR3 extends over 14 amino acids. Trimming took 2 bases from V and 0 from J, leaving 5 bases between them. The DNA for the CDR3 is TGTGCCAGCTCACCAGGGCTTAGCAATCAGCCCCAGCATTTT. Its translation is CASSPGLSNQPQHF.

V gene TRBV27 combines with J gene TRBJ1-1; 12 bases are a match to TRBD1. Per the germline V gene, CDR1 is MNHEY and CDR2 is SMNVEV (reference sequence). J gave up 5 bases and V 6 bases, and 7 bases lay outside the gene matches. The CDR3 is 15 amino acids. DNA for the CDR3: TGTGCCAGCAGCACGCGGGACAGGGGGCTGACTGAAGCTTTCTTT. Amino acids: CASSTRDRGLTEAFF.

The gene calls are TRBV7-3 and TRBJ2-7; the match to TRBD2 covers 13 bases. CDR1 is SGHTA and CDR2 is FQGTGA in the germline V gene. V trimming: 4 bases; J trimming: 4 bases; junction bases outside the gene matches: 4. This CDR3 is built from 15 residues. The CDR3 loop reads CASSWTSGGEYEQYF. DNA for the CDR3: TGTGCCAGCAGCTGGACTAGCGGGGGAGAGTACGAGCAGTACTTC.

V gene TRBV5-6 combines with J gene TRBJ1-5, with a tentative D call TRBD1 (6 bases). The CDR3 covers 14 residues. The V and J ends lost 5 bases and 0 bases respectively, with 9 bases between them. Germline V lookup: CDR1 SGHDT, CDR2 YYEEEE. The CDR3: CASRRGSSNQPQHF. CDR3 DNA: TGTGCCAGCAGAAGGGGGAGTAGCAATCAGCCCCAGCATTTT. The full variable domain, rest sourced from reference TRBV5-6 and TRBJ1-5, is DAGVTQSPTHLIKTRGQQVTLRCSPKSGHDTVSWYQQALGQGPQFIFQYYEEEERQRGNFPDRFSGHQFPNYSSELNVNALLLGDSALYLCASRRGSSNQPQHFGDGTRLSIL.

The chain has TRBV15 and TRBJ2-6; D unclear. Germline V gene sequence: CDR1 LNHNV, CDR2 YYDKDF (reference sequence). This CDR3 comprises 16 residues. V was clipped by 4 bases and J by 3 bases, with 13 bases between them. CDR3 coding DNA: TGTGCCACCAGCACAAAAACTACAGTTGGGGCCAACGTCCTGACTTTC. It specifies CATSTKTTVGANVLTF.

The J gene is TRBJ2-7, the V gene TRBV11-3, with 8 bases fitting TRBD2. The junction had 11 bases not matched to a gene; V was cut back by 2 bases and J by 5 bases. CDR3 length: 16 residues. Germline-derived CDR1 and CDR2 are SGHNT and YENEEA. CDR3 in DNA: TGTGCCAGCAGCTTAAGATCCTCTGGCGGGAGGCACGAGCAGTACTTC. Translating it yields CASSLRSSGGRHEQYF.

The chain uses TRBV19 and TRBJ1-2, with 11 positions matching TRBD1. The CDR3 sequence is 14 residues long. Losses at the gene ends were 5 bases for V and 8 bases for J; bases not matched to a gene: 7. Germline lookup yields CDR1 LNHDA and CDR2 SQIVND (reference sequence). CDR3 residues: CASSHGQGAAGYTF. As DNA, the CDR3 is TGTGCCAGTAGTCACGGACAGGGGGCGGCGGGCTACACCTTC. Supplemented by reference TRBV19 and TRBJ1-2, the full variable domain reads DGGITQSPKYLFRKEGQNVTLSCEQNLNHDAMYWYRQDPGQGLRLIYYSQIVNDFQKGDIAEGYSVSREKKESFPLTVTSAQKNPTAFYLCASSHGQGAAGYTFGSGTRLTVV.

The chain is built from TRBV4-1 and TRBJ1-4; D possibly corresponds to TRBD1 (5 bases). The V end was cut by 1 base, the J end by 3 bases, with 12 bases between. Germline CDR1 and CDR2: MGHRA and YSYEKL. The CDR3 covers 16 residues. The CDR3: CASSQGTPAPNEKLFF. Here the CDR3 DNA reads TGCGCCAGCAGCCAAGGGACACCCGCGCCTAATGAAAAACTGTTTTTT.

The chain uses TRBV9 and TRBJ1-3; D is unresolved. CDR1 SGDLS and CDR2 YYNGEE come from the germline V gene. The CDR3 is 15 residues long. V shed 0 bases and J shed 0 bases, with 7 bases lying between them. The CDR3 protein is CASSVAASSGNTIYF. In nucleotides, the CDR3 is TGTGCCAGCAGCGTAGCGGCCAGCTCTGGAAACACCATATATTTT.

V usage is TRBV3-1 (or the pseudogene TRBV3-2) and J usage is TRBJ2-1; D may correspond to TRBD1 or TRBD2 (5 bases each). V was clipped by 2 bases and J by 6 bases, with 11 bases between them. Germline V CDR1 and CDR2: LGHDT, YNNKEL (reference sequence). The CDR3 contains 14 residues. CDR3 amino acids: CASSQPRGVNEQFF. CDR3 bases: TGTGCCAGCAGCCAACCTAGGGGAGTCAATGAGCAGTTCTTC.

The CDR3 protein is CASRNVWTTGGANVLTF. The CDR3 DNA follows: TGTGCCAGCAGAAACGTTTGGACGACAGGTGGGGCCAACGTCCTGACTTTC. The rearrangement uses TRBV28 and TRBJ2-6; perhaps TRBD1 as D (6 bases). Germline loops: CDR1 MDHEN, CDR2 SYDVKM. V dropped 6 bases and J dropped 3 bases, with 18 bases sitting between them. The CDR3 covers 17 residues.

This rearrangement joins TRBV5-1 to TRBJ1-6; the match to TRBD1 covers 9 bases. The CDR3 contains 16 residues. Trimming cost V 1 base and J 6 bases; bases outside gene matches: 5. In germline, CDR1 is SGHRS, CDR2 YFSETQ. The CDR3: CASSLSGTGSNSPLHF. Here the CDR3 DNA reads TGCGCCAGCAGCTTGAGTGGGACAGGGAGTAATTCACCCCTCCACTTT. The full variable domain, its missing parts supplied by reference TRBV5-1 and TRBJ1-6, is KAGVTQTPRYLIKTRGQQVTLSCSPISGHRSVSWYQQTPGQGLQFLFEYFSETQRNKGNFPGRFSGRQFSNSRSEMNVSTLELGDSALYLCASSLSGTGSNSPLHFGNGTRLTVT.

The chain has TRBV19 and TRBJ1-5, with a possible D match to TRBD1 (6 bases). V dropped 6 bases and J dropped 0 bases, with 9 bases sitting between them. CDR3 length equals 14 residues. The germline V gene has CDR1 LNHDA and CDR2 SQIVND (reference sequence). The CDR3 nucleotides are TGTGCCAGTAGACAGGGTTATAGCAATCAGCCCCAGCATTTT. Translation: CASRQGYSNQPQHF.